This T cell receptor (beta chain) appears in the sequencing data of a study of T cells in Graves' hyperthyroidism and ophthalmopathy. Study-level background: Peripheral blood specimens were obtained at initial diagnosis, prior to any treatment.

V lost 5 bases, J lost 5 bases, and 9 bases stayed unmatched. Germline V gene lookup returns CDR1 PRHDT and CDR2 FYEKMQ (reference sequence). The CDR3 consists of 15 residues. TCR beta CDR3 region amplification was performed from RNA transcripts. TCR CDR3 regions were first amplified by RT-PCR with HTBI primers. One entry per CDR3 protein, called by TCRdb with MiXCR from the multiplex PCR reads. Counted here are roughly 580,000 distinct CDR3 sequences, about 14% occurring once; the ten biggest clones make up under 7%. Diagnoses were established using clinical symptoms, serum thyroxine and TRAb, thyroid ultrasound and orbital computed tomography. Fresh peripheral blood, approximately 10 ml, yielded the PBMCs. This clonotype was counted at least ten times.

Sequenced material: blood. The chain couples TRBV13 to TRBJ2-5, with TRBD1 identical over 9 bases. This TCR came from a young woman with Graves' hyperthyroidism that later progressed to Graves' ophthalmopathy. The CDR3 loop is CASSLRSTGGETQYF. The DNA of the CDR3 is TGTGCCAGCAGCCTTCGGTCTACAGGGGGCGAGACCCAGTACTTC.